This TCR beta chain was identified during a study of blood T cell repertoires in COVID-19. About the study: Sites across the United States, Italy and Spain contributed samples from acute and convalescent COVID-19. Sample material is recorded as cDNA or gDNA derived from T cells, B-cell-depleted T cells, or PBMCs.

Original data processing: The assay estimated nucleated cells by amplifying reference gene primers. Here immunoSEQ multiplex PCR was the method, and the copy in TCRdb shows in-frame clones only, minus some. V, J and clone size were drawn from that table, and D and trimming were deduced from the DNA. The top ten clones hold about an eighth of a sample with fewer than 250,000 clones, roughly 78% of them seen once. The CDR3 covers 17 residues. Material: peripheral blood. V gene TRBV21-1 combines with J gene TRBJ2-2; TRBD2 is the table's D call, not checked against the DNA. TRBV21-1 is classified as a pseudogene. The clonotype comes from a woman aged 40-49 years with acute or convalescent COVID-19. The CDR3 loop is CASSKAGGRAGPGELFF. As DNA, the CDR3 is TGTGCCAGCAGCAAAGCTGGCGGGAGGGCCGGTCCCGGGGAGCTGTTTTTT.